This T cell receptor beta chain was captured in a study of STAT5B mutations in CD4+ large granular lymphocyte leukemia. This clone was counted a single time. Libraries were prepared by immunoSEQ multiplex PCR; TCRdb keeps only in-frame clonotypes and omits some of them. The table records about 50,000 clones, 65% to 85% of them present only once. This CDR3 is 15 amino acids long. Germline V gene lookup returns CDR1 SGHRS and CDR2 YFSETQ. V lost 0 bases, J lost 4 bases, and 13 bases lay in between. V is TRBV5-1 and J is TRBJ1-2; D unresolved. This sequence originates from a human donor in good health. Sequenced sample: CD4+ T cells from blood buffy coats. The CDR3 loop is CASSLDLRASYGYTF. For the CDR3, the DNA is TGCGCCAGCAGCTTGGATTTACGGGCAAGCTATGGCTACACCTTC. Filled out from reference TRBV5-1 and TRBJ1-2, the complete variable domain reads KAGVTQTPRYLIKTRGQQVTLSCSPISGHRSVSWYQQTPGQGLQFLFEYFSETQRNKGNFPGRFSGRQFSNSRSEMNVSTLELGDSALYLCASSLDLRASYGYTFGSGTRLTVV.